The clone carrying this T cell receptor (beta chain) was found a few times. This sample was included in a study of CD8+ T cells in alopecia areata. The CDR3 has 15 amino acids. V gave up 2 bases and J gave up 1 base, with 11 bases separating them. The germline V gene has CDR1 SEHNR and CDR2 FQNEAQ (reference sequence). In each case, RNA was isolated and then reverse transcribed into cDNA as the sequencing template. Here immunoSEQ multiplex PCR was the method, and the copy in TCRdb shows in-frame clones only, minus some. Of over 100,000 clones in the sample, approximately 49% were seen once. The sequencing used CD8+ T cells sorted from blood, collected at week 0. The rearrangement joins TRBV7-9 to TRBJ1-1, with D tentatively TRBD1 (6 bases). The clonotype originates from a human donor with alopecia areata. The CDR3 DNA reads TGTGCCAGCAGCTTACCAGGGGAAAGGAACACTGAAGCTTTCTTT. Its protein product is CASSLPGERNTEAFF.